A selection of T cell receptor beta chains follows, all from one sample in a study of blood T cell repertoires in COVID-19. Assay used: immunoSEQ multiplex PCR; TCRdb lists only in-frame clones, some missing. The profile shows roughly 500,000 clones, roughly 88% of them singletons. The sequenced material came from PBMCs or T cells enriched from blood (not recorded which). Source of these receptors: a woman in her thirties or forties who had recovered from COVID-19. Both conserved end residues are part of each CDR3. A D gene is named only where the DNA matches it firmly. Not all rows give a size; the values are once, few, many and, for expanded clones, a class.

v_call	d_call	j_call	clone_size	cdr3_aa	cdr3_nt
TRBV7-2	.	TRBJ2-4	.	CASSLRGWSAAKNIQYF	TGTGCCAGCAGCCTCAGGGGTTGGAGCGCCGCCAAAAACATTCAGTACTTC
TRBV5-4	.	TRBJ1-1	.	CASSSEVRENTEAFF	TGTGCCAGCAGCTCAGAGGTACGAGAGAACACTGAAGCTTTCTTT
TRBV6-5	.	TRBJ2-2	once	CASRPMAGNTGELFF	TGTGCCAGCAGACCCATGGCAGGGAACACCGGGGAGCTGTTTTTT
TRBV19	.	TRBJ1-2	.	CASRGGFYGYTF	TGTGCCAGTAGAGGAGGGTTCTATGGCTACACCTTC
TRBV7-9	.	TRBJ1-2	.	CASSLVEPNYGYTF	TGTGCCAGCAGCTTAGTAGAGCCTAACTATGGCTACACCTTC
TRBV7-2	TRBD1	TRBJ2-2	.	CASSLRQGSGELFF	TGTGCCAGCAGCTTGCGACAGGGGTCCGGGGAGCTGTTTTTT
TRBV7-2	.	TRBJ1-2	.	CASSLAVSPVYGYTF	TGTGCCAGCAGCTTAGCAGTCTCCCCGGTCTATGGCTACACCTTC
TRBV6-2/TRBV6-3	.	TRBJ1-6	.	CASSSRPLQDSPLHF	TGTGCCAGCAGCTCCCGGCCCCTACAGGATTCACCCCTCCACTTT
TRBV7-6	.	TRBJ1-1	.	CASSLRRNRVRDTEAFF	TGTGCCAGCAGCTTACGGAGGAACAGGGTTCGGGACACTGAAGCTTTCTTT
TRBV29-1	.	TRBJ1-1	.	CSGEGNTEAFF	TGCAGCGGAGAGGGGAACACTGAAGCTTTCTTT
TRBV2	.	TRBJ2-7	.	CASSVFGGGTYEQYF	TGTGCCAGCAGTGTTTTCGGGGGAGGAACCTACGAGCAGTACTTC
TRBV28	.	TRBJ1-3	.	CASSTPPGLGGNTIYF	TGTGCCAGCAGTACCCCCCCGGGACTCGGTGGAAACACCATATATTTT
TRBV7-9	TRBD1	TRBJ2-5	.	CASRHGDRETQYF	TGTGCCAGCAGGCACGGGGACAGAGAGACCCAGTACTTC
TRBV7-6	.	TRBJ2-3	few	CASSLNAGPTDTQYF	TGTGCCAGCAGCTTGAATGCGGGACCCACAGATACGCAGTATTTT
TRBV4-3	.	TRBJ1-4	.	CASSQDPDLGRGNEKLFF	TGCGCCAGCAGCCAAGATCCCGATCTGGGAAGGGGTAATGAAAAACTGTTTTTT
TRBV4-2	TRBD1	TRBJ1-6	.	CASSQGQGAWVNSPLHF	TGTGCCAGCAGCCAAGGCCAGGGGGCCTGGGTTAATTCACCCCTCCACTTT
TRBV25-1	.	TRBJ1-1	.	CASSELNGRGNTEAFF	TGTGCCAGCAGTGAATTAAACGGAAGGGGGAACACTGAAGCTTTCTTT
TRBV2	.	TRBJ1-6	.	CASQLATNSPLHF	TGTGCCAGCCAATTAGCGACTAATTCACCCCTCCACTTT
TRBV11-3	.	TRBJ1-1	.	CASSLDPQGLNTEAFF	TGTGCCAGCAGCTTAGATCCCCAGGGGTTGAACACTGAAGCTTTCTTT
TRBV7-9	.	TRBJ1-1	.	CASSRAGVDTEAFF	TGTGCCAGCTCGAGGGCAGGGGTGGACACTGAAGCTTTCTTT
TRBV11-2	TRBD2	TRBJ2-7	.	CASSLAAGAVEQYF	TGTGCCAGCAGCTTAGCAGCGGGAGCAGTCGAGCAGTACTTC
TRBV2	TRBD1	TRBJ1-4	.	CASSAGGLNEKLFF	TGTGCCAGCAGTGCAGGGGGCCTGAATGAAAAACTGTTTTTT
TRBV3-1/TRBV3-2	TRBD1	TRBJ2-5	once	CASSPPDRVQETQYF	TGTGCCAGCAGCCCTCCGGACAGGGTCCAAGAGACCCAGTACTTC
TRBV5-1	TRBD1	TRBJ1-1	.	CASSPDRADTEAFF	TGCGCCAGCAGCCCGGACAGGGCGGACACTGAAGCTTTCTTT
TRBV7-2	.	TRBJ1-1	.	CASSWGQNTEAFF	TGTGCCAGCAGCTGGGGACAGAACACTGAAGCTTTCTTT
TRBV18	.	TRBJ1-2	.	CASSPGVGNYGYTF	TGTGCCAGCTCGCCGGGTGTCGGGAACTATGGCTACACCTTC
TRBV7-6	TRBD2	TRBJ2-1	once	CASSLASRTSSYNEQFF	TGTGCCAGCAGCTTAGCGAGCAGGACTAGCTCCTACAATGAGCAGTTCTTC
TRBV11-2	TRBD2	TRBJ2-3	.	CASSLRTSGAPGADTQYF	TGTGCCAGCAGCCTACGGACTAGCGGCGCCCCTGGGGCAGATACGCAGTATTTT
TRBV24-1	.	TRBJ2-2	.	CATSDLTGIGAGELFF	TGTGCCACCAGTGATTTGACAGGGATCGGGGCCGGGGAGCTGTTTTTT
TRBV19	TRBD1	TRBJ2-2	.	CASSTRTGWGTGELFF	TGTGCCAGTAGTACACGGACAGGGTGGGGCACCGGGGAGCTGTTTTTT
TRBV3-1/TRBV3-2	.	TRBJ2-1	.	CASSQTLDYNEQFF	TGTGCCAGCAGCCAAACCCTAGACTACAATGAGCAGTTCTTC
TRBV5-1	TRBD2	TRBJ2-1	.	CASSLKREGQDEQFF	TGCGCCAGCAGCTTAAAACGGGAGGGCCAAGATGAGCAGTTCTTC
TRBV7-9	.	TRBJ1-1	.	CASSPQDLRGTEAFF	TGTGCCAGCAGCCCTCAGGACCTGCGGGGCACTGAAGCTTTCTTT
TRBV4-3	.	TRBJ1-3	.	CASSQDPPRQSTGNTIYF	TGCGCCAGCAGCCAAGACCCCCCCCGCCAGTCCACTGGAAACACCATATATTTT
TRBV9	TRBD2	TRBJ2-7	.	CASSPRGGTSYEQYF	TGTGCCAGCAGCCCACGGGGGGGGACCTCCTACGAGCAGTACTTC
TRBV7-9	TRBD2	TRBJ2-7	.	CASKGGGSYEQYF	TGTGCCAGCAAAGGCGGGGGCTCCTACGAGCAGTACTTC
TRBV12-3/TRBV12-4	.	TRBJ1-2	.	CASSLTTVHGYTF	TGTGCCAGCAGTTTAACGACAGTTCATGGCTACACCTTC
TRBV19	TRBD2	TRBJ2-5	.	CASGGRAGETQYF	TGTGCCAGTGGCGGGAGGGCCGGGGAGACCCAGTACTTC
TRBV14	.	TRBJ1-1	.	CASSQGRGGEAFF	TGTGCCAGCAGCCAAGGTAGGGGGGGTGAAGCTTTCTTT
TRBV6-2/TRBV6-3	TRBD2	TRBJ2-7	once	CASSYSDLAGGYEQYF	TGTGCCAGCAGTTACTCGGATCTAGCGGGGGGATACGAGCAGTACTTC
TRBV2	TRBD1	TRBJ2-1	.	CASTRDRGVNEQFF	TGTGCCAGCACCCGGGACAGGGGGGTCAATGAGCAGTTCTTC
TRBV6-5	TRBD1	TRBJ2-1	.	CASSSRQGYNEQFF	TGTGCCAGCAGTTCGAGACAGGGGTACAATGAGCAGTTCTTC
TRBV5-1	TRBD1	TRBJ1-1	.	CASSLGTGGTTAEAFF	TGCGCCAGCAGCTTGGGGACAGGGGGCACAACGGCTGAAGCTTTCTTT
TRBV24-1	.	TRBJ2-1	once	CATSDSKTGLVTGNEQFF	TGTGCCACCAGTGATTCTAAAACAGGGCTGGTTACGGGCAATGAGCAGTTCTTC
TRBV4-1	.	TRBJ2-3	.	CASSLFGGYEGSTDTQYF	TGCGCCAGCAGCCTTTTCGGGGGTTACGAGGGTAGCACAGATACGCAGTATTTT
TRBV4-3	.	TRBJ2-2	few	CASSQVIRYTGELFF	TGCGCCAGCAGCCAAGTTATCAGATACACCGGGGAGCTGTTTTTT
TRBV18	.	TRBJ2-7	.	CASSPRDSRSYEQYF	TGTGCCAGCTCACCCAGAGACAGCCGCTCCTACGAGCAGTACTTC
TRBV19	.	TRBJ1-6	.	CASSMGTSSYNSPLHF	TGTGCCAGTAGTATGGGGACTAGCTCCTATAATTCACCCCTCCACTTT
TRBV7-9	TRBD1	TRBJ1-5	.	CASSLGTGVYQPQHF	TGTGCCAGCAGCTTAGGGACAGGGGTCTATCAGCCCCAGCATTTT
TRBV24-1	TRBD1	TRBJ2-2	.	CATSWTGGTGELFF	TGTGCCACCAGTTGGACAGGGGGCACCGGGGAGCTGTTTTTT
TRBV30	TRBD2	TRBJ2-7	.	CAWSWRPSGNTSPYEQYF	TGTGCCTGGTCGTGGAGGCCTAGCGGAAACACATCCCCATACGAGCAGTACTTC
TRBV5-5	.	TRBJ2-1	.	CASSLGISGSYNEQFF	TGTGCCAGCAGCTTGGGCATTAGCGGCTCCTACAATGAGCAGTTCTTC
TRBV7-2	.	TRBJ2-1	.	CASSLTAGLGYNEQFF	TGTGCCAGCAGCTTAACCGCGGGTCTCGGCTACAATGAGCAGTTCTTC